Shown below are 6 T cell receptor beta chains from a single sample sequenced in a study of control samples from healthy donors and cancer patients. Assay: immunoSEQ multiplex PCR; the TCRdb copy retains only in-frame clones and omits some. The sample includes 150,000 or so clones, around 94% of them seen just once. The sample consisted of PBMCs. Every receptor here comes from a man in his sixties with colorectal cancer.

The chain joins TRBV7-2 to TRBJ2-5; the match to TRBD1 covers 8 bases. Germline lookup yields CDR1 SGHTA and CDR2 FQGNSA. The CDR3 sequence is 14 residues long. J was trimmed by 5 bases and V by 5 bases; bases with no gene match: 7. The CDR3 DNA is TGTGCCAGCAGCCGGAACCAGGGGGCGGAGACCCAGTACTTC. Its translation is CASSRNQGAETQYF.

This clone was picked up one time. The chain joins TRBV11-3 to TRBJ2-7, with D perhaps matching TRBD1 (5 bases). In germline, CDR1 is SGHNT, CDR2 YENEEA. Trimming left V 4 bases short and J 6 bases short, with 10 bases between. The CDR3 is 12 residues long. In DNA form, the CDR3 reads TGTGCCAGCAGCTACCCAGGGCGCGAGCAGTACTTC. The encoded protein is CASSYPGREQYF.

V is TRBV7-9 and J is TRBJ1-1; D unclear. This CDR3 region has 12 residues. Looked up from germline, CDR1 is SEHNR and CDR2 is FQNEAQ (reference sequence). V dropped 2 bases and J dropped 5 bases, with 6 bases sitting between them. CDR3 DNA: TGTGCCAGCAGCTTAAAAGGGACTGAAGCTTTCTTT. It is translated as CASSLKGTEAFF. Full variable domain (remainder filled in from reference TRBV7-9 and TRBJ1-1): DTGVSQNPRHKITKRGQNVTFRCDPISEHNRLYWYRQTLGQGPEFLTYFQNEAQLEKSRLLSDRFSAERPKGSFSTLEIQRTEQGDSAMYLCASSLKGTEAFFGQGTRLTVV.

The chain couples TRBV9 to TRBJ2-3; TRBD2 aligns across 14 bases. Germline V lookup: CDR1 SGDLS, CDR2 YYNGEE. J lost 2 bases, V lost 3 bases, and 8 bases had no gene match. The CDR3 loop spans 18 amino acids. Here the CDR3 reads CASSGIGGLAGVTDTQYF. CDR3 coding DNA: TGTGCCAGCAGCGGGATCGGGGGACTAGCGGGGGTCACAGATACGCAGTATTTT.

This chain's CDR3 is CAVRTGSNSPLHF. In nucleotides, the CDR3 is TGTGCAGTCCGGACAGGGAGTAATTCACCCCTCCACTTT. This rearrangement joins TRBV12-3 or TRBV12-4 to TRBJ1-6; 8 positions agree with TRBD1. The CDR3 runs 13 residues.

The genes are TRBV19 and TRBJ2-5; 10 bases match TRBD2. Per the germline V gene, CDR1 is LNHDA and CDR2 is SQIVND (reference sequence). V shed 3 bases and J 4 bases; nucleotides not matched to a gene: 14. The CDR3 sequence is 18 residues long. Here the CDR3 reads CASSIRSRLAGALETQYF. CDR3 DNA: TGTGCCAGTAGTATTAGGTCTCGGCTAGCGGGGGCCTTAGAGACCCAGTACTTC.